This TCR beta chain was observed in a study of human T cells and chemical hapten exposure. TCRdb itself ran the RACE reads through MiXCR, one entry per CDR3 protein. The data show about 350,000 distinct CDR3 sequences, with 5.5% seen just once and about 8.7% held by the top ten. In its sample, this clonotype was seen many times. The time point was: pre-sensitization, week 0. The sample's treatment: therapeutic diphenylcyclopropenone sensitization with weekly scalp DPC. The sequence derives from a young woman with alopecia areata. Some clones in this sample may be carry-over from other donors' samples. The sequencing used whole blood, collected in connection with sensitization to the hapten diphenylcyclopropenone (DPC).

For the CDR3, the DNA is TGCAGCGTTGGACAGGGGGTCAATCAGCCCCAGCATTTT. Amino acid sequence: CSVGQGVNQPQHF. The gene calls are TRBV29-1 and TRBJ1-5; 9 bases match TRBD1. Germline loops: CDR1 SQVTM, CDR2 ANQGSEA. The V segment lost 4 bases and the J segment 3 bases; nucleotides outside the gene matches: 1. The CDR3 sequence is 13 residues long. The full variable domain, in which reference TRBV29-1 and TRBJ1-5 provide the parts outside the CDR3, is SAVISQKPSRDICQRGTSLTIQCQVDSQVTMMFWYRQQPGQSLTLIATANQGSEATYESGFVIDKFPISRPNLTFSTLTVSNMSPEDSSIYLCSVGQGVNQPQHFGDGTRLSIL.